Following are 19 T cell receptor beta chains from one sample sequenced in a study of a mutant IDH1 vaccine in newly diagnosed glioma. Sequencing used immunoSEQ multiplex PCR; TCRdb keeps in-frame clones, though not all of them. Of approximately 61,000 clones listed, 80% are singletons. Their specific antigens are unknown. Time point noted: week 11, during vaccination. Every vaccination contained 300 ug of the mutant IDH1 20-mer peptide and was paired with topical imiquimod. Sequencing was performed on PBMCs, taken from a glioma patient whose treatment included an IDH1 peptide vaccine. The source is a man aged 50-60 years with glioma.

As to this clone: Other DNA sequences of this sample code for an identical CDR3. The chain joins TRBV6-6 to TRBJ1-1; tentative D call: TRBD1 (6 bases). This CDR3 is built from 14 residues. Germline lookup yields CDR1 MNHNY and CDR2 SVGAGI (reference sequence). V lost 6 bases to trimming and J lost 1 base, with 12 bases between them. The CDR3 is CASSSGQTNTEAFF. DNA of the CDR3: TGTGCCAGCAGCTCCGGACAGACGAACACTGAAGCTTTCTTT.

CDR3 residues: CASSYPGERGKTQYF. The CDR3, as DNA: TGTGCCAGCAGTTACCCGGGGGAGCGGGGGAAGACCCAGTACTTC. This sequence joins TRBV6-6 and TRBJ2-5; 8 bases match TRBD2. CDR1 and CDR2 from the germline V gene are MNHNY and SVGAGI (reference sequence). The CDR3 is 15 residues long. The V gene end was trimmed by 2 bases and the J gene end by 6 bases; junction bases not matched to a gene: 8.

This sequence joins TRBV5-1 and TRBJ2-6, with 9 bases matching TRBD2. The germline V gene has CDR1 SGHRS and CDR2 YFSETQ. Unmatched junction bases numbered 6, after V lost 3 bases and J lost 2 bases. The CDR3 spans 17 residues. CDR3 nucleotide sequence: TGCGCCAGCAGCTCTGCGGCGGGGGGGGCTGGGGCCAACGTCCTGACTTTC. Protein product: CASSSAAGGAGANVLTF.

The chain couples TRBV7-9 to TRBJ2-7, with 9 bases identical to TRBD2. J gave up 3 bases and V 5 bases, and 2 bases lay outside the gene matches. This CDR3 is 13 amino acids long. From germline, CDR1 is SEHNR and CDR2 FQNEAQ (reference sequence). The CDR3 region has the DNA TGTGCCAGCAGCCCGACTAGCGGCTACGAGCAGTACTTC. It codes for CASSPTSGYEQYF.

This chain connects TRBV19 to TRBJ2-3; D assignment may be TRBD1 or TRBD2 (6 bases each). V lost 5 bases, J lost 7 bases, and 10 bases lay in between. This CDR3 is 12 amino acids long. Germline V gives CDR1 LNHDA, CDR2 SQIVND (reference sequence). For the CDR3, the DNA is TGTGCCAGTAGTCCGGGGGCAAATACGCAGTATTTT. It codes for CASSPGANTQYF. Full variable domain (remainder filled in from reference TRBV19 and TRBJ2-3): DGGITQSPKYLFRKEGQNVTLSCEQNLNHDAMYWYRQDPGQGLRLIYYSQIVNDFQKGDIAEGYSVSREKKESFPLTVTSAQKNPTAFYLCASSPGANTQYFGPGTRLTVL.

The rearrangement joins TRBV7-2 to TRBJ2-5; D not resolved. Trimming removed 5 bases from V and 9 bases from J, with 13 bases in between. This CDR3 contains 12 residues. CDR1 SGHTA and CDR2 FQGNSA come from the germline V gene. CDR3 in DNA: TGTGCCAGCAGCGGTGAGGTTGGGGCCCAGTACTTC. Translated: CASSGEVGAQYF.

V and J are TRBV10-3 and TRBJ1-3; TRBD1 aligns across 10 bases. Germline V gene lookup returns CDR1 ENHRY and CDR2 SYGVKD. V was clipped by 3 bases and J by 4 bases; unmatched bases: 6. CDR3 size: 16 residues. The CDR3, as DNA: TGTGCCATCAGTGATCGACAGGGGGCTTCCGGAAACACCATATATTTT. Translation gives CAISDRQGASGNTIYF.

The rearrangement uses TRBV5-1 and TRBJ2-3; TRBD2 agrees at 10 bases. After removal of 4 bases from V and 3 bases from J, the junction contained 11 bases not matched to a gene. This CDR3 has 17 residues. Germline values: CDR1 SGHRS, CDR2 YFSETQ. The CDR3 nucleotides are TGCGCCAGCAGCCAAGCCGGGATTAGCGGGGGGACAGATACGCAGTATTTT. It encodes CASSQAGISGGTDTQYF.

The gene calls are TRBV7-2 and TRBJ1-5; D is unclear. V lost 3 bases and J lost 2, with 8 bases in between. The CDR3 is made up of 14 amino acids. Germline assignment: CDR1 SGHTA and CDR2 FQGNSA. CDR3 protein: CASSFSAGNQPQHF. The CDR3, as DNA: TGTGCCAGCAGCTTTTCCGCGGGCAATCAGCCCCAGCATTTT.

The chain employs TRBV5-6 and TRBJ1-4, with 10 positions matching TRBD1. Germline values: CDR1 SGHDT, CDR2 YYEEEE. This CDR3 spans 14 amino acids. J lost 10 bases, V lost 4 bases, and 7 bases had no gene match. The CDR3 nucleotides read TGTGCCAGCAGCCCACAGGGACAGGGGAGAAAACTGTTTTTT. Translation gives CASSPQGQGRKLFF.

This CDR3 reads CASSREQGQGQEPQHF. As DNA, the CDR3 is TGCGCCAGCAGCCGAGAACAGGGACAGGGACAGGAGCCCCAGCATTTT. The V gene is TRBV4-1, the J gene TRBJ1-5, with 9 bases lining up with TRBD1. V lost 4 bases and J lost 8; bases outside the gene matches: 12. CDR3 length equals 16 residues. The V gene's germline CDR1 is MGHRA and CDR2 YSYEKL.

CDR3 region: CASSQTSGSGTDTQYF. The CDR3 nucleotides are TGTGCCAGCAGCCAAACTAGCGGGAGTGGTACAGATACGCAGTATTTT. The V call is TRBV4-2, the J call TRBJ2-3, with 11 positions matching TRBD2. In germline, CDR1 is LGHNA, CDR2 YNFKEQ. The CDR3 runs to 16 residues. The J segment lost 3 bases and the V segment lost 2 bases, leaving 4 bases of the junction unmatched.

The CDR3 DNA sequence: TGTGCCAGCAGTTGGTCACAGGGGGCTGAGCAGTTCTTC. As protein: CASSWSQGAEQFF. The chain couples TRBV27 to TRBJ2-1, with 9 positions matching TRBD1. CDR1 is MNHEY, CDR2 SMNVEV, per germline (reference sequence). V shed 4 bases and J 9 bases; nucleotides not matched to a gene: 4. The CDR3 spans 13 residues.

In this sample, this clone turned up a few times. The V call is TRBV6-5, the J call TRBJ1-2; D not resolved. The CDR3 covers 13 residues. Trimming cost V 5 bases and J 7 bases, with 14 bases left between them. CDR1 is MNHEY and CDR2 is SVGAGI in the germline V gene. The CDR3 loop reads CASSLSPGSGYTF. As DNA, the CDR3 is TGTGCCAGCAGTCTTTCTCCGGGCTCTGGCTACACCTTC.

CDR3 region: CASSRGTSGTAAYEQYF. Here the CDR3 DNA reads TGTGCCAGCTCACGCGGGACTAGCGGAACTGCAGCCTACGAGCAGTACTTC. This chain joins TRBV18 and TRBJ2-7, with 11 nucleotides matching TRBD2. The CDR3 spans 17 residues. The germline V gene encodes CDR1 KGHSH and CDR2 LQKENI. V shed 4 bases, J shed 2 bases, and the junction held 10 bases outside the gene matches.

V and J are TRBV5-6 and TRBJ2-5; TRBD1 matches at 8 bases. Looked up from germline, CDR1 is SGHDT and CDR2 is YYEEEE. V dropped 4 bases and J dropped 3; count of bases not matched to a gene: 5. The CDR3 runs to 14 residues. DNA of the CDR3: TGTGCCAGCAGCCCCTGGGACAGGAAAGAGACCCAGTACTTC. Amino acid sequence: CASSPWDRKETQYF.

The rearrangement uses TRBV5-4 and TRBJ1-1, with D hard to call. Per the germline V gene, CDR1 is SGHNT and CDR2 is YYREEE (reference sequence). V was clipped by 2 bases and J by 1 base, with 6 bases between them. The CDR3 extends over 13 amino acids. The CDR3 DNA follows: TGTGCCAGCAGCTTTGGTGAGAACACTGAAGCTTTCTTT. Translation: CASSFGENTEAFF.

The J gene is TRBJ2-7, the V gene TRBV5-1; the D call may be TRBD1 or TRBD2 (6 bases each). Trimming pared 4 bases from V and 6 bases from J, leaving 17 bases between. Germline CDR1 reads SGHRS; CDR2 reads YFSETQ. The CDR3 has 14 amino acids. CDR3 residues: CASSGTGQGGEQYF. The CDR3 coding sequence is TGCGCCAGCAGCGGTACAGGGCAGGGAGGCGAGCAGTACTTC.

The chain uses TRBV11-2 and TRBJ2-7; unclear D gene. Trimming removed 5 bases from V and 3 bases from J, with 11 bases in between. This CDR3 has 13 amino acids. CDR1 SGHAT and CDR2 FQNNGV come from the germline V gene. The CDR3 protein is CASSAGPNYEQYF. Here the CDR3 DNA reads TGTGCCAGCAGCGCCGGACCGAACTACGAGCAGTACTTC. Together with reference TRBV11-2 and TRBJ2-7, the CDR3 gives the full variable domain: EAGVAQSPRYKIIEKRQSVAFWCNPISGHATLYWYQQILGQGPKLLIQFQNNGVVDDSQLPKDRFSAERLKGVDSTLKIQPAKLEDSAVYLCASSAGPNYEQYFGPGTRLTVT.